This T cell receptor beta chain was identified in a study of blood T cell repertoires in COVID-19. Across the study: Samples of COVID-19 (acute and convalescent) were obtained from the United States, Italy and Spain. The cDNA or gDNA used as material had been derived from T cells, B-cell-depleted T cells, or PBMCs.

There are 16 residues in the CDR3. V was pared by 8 bases and J by 1 base, with 20 bases between. Per the germline V gene, CDR1 is SGHTA and CDR2 is FQGNSA. In the study's own analysis: Counts of nucleated cells, estimated from reference gene primer amplification, were obtained. Measured with immunoSEQ multiplex PCR; TCRdb has only the in-frame clones, and not every one. The V and J calls and the clone size are those of that table, but D and trimming were determined from the DNA. The sample holds 90,000 to 130,000 clones, roughly 82% seen once. The rearrangement joins TRBV7-2 to TRBJ2-5; D perhaps matches TRBD2 (7 bases). This sequence was found in a woman aged 55-70 years with acute or convalescent COVID-19. Input material: peripheral blood. The CDR3 protein is CASGFEGGVRQETQYF. The CDR3 DNA is TGTGCCAGCGGGTTTGAGGGGGGGGTCCGCCAAGAGACCCAGTACTTC.